These T cell receptor beta chains were read from a single sample in a study of identical twins. Each CDR3 protein gets one entry after TCRdb re-called the 5' RACE reads with MiXCR. The sample consists of more than 650,000 distinct CDR3 sequences, around 6.1% of them appearing once. The sample taken for sequencing was naive T cells sorted from blood. These receptors came from a man between 18 and 35 years old in good health. The conserved cysteine and the conserved F or W are not part of the CDR3 here.

J,V,CDR3
TRBJ2-7,TRBV6-2/TRBV6-3,ASSYAGVLDEQY
TRBJ2-7,TRBV6-1,ASTGTALYEQY
TRBJ2-1,TRBV7-9,ASSLRLAGESNEQF
TRBJ2-7,TRBV20-1,SARGGASYEQY
TRBJ2-1,TRBV19,ASSIAAGTYNEQF
TRBJ1-2,TRBV12-3/TRBV12-4,ASRPQGSYGYT
TRBJ2-2,TRBV29-1,SVFPQGAGELF
TRBJ2-1,TRBV11-2,ASSLMNSGSSYNEQF
TRBJ2-3,TRBV7-8,ASSIRLAGELY
TRBJ2-7,TRBV7-2,ASSLGSTLAQY
TRBJ1-5,TRBV27,ASSPVQGARSNQPQH
TRBJ2-1,TRBV27,ASSGVGRGGNEQF
TRBJ1-6,TRBV4-1,ASSQGAQTGNSPLH
TRBJ2-1,TRBV24-1,ATSAGPGNEQF
TRBJ2-1,TRBV5-1,ASSPLGTSGNNEQF
TRBJ1-2,TRBV9,ASSDTNGYT
TRBJ2-1,TRBV27,ASSLYPTATSYNEQF
TRBJ2-1,TRBV29-1,SAETVYNEQF
TRBJ2-7,TRBV12-3/TRBV12-4,ASSHRVRSYEQY
TRBJ1-4,TRBV6-5,ASSSDRGNEKLF
TRBJ2-3,TRBV5-1,ASSLGVGGDSTDTQY
TRBJ1-2,TRBV6-5,ASSYSVNYGYT
TRBJ2-3,TRBV4-2,ASSQELAMGGDTQY
TRBJ2-1,TRBV12-3/TRBV12-4,ASSWGGRGGPLSKQF